Presented here are 9 T cell receptor beta chains from one specimen sequenced in a study of CD8 T cells in ankylosing spondylitis. TCRdb reprocessed the 5' RACE reads via MiXCR and lists one record per CDR3 protein. The table includes 650,000 to 800,000 distinct CDR3 sequences, around a fifth detected once. Findings and caveats of the study: Typical of ankylosing spondylitis blood, it appeared, was a TCR beta motif of eight highly homologous variants.

Which antigens these TCRs recognize remains unknown. What was sequenced was blood, either unsorted or a sorted T cell fraction (not recorded which). These receptors originate from a male donor with ankylosing spondylitis.

In its sample, this clonotype was seen a few times. The chain uses TRBV29-1 and TRBJ1-1; 9 nucleotides agree with TRBD1. The ends lost 7 bases at V and 5 bases at J; junction bases unmatched: 14. The germline V gene encodes CDR1 SQVTM and CDR2 ANQGSEA. There are 15 residues in the CDR3. In DNA, the CDR3 is TGCAGCGCGCAAGGATCACAGGGGGCTTGGACTGAAGCTTTCTTT. As protein: CSAQGSQGAWTEAFF.

Many counts were recorded for this clonotype. V usage is TRBV6-5 and J usage is TRBJ2-7; D possibly uses TRBD1 or TRBD2 (5 bases each). This CDR3 contains 13 residues. The germline V gene has CDR1 MNHEY and CDR2 SVGAGI. Trimming removed 0 bases from V and 3 bases from J, with 6 bases in between. CDR3 bases: TGTGCCAGCAGTTACTCGGGGGTCTACGAGCAGTACTTC. It specifies CASSYSGVYEQYF.

The rearrangement joins TRBV27 to TRBJ2-1, with D tentatively TRBD2 (6 bases). The CDR3 has 13 residues. CDR1 MNHEY and CDR2 SMNVEV come from the germline V gene (reference sequence). Trimming removed 2 bases at V and 9 bases at J, with 11 bases between. CDR3 in DNA: TGTGCCAGCAGTTTAAGCGGGCTCACTGAGCAGTTCTTC. It encodes CASSLSGLTEQFF.

This clonotype was counted a few times. The rearrangement links TRBV12-3 or TRBV12-4 to TRBJ2-4; tentative D call: TRBD2 (6 bases). The CDR3 is 16 residues long. The V end was cut by 7 bases, the J end by 10 bases, with 26 bases between. The CDR3 here is CASTSVVRPSRGIQYF. CDR3 nucleotides: TGTGCCAGCACCTCCGTGGTGCGGCCCTCCCGGGGGATTCAGTACTTC.

This clonotype occurred a few times. This chain connects TRBV6-1 to TRBJ2-4, with TRBD1 as a possible D gene (5 bases). Between the trimmed V and J ends, which lost 8 bases and 1 base, there was a span of 6 bases. CDR3 size: 12 residues. Germline assignment: CDR1 MNHNS and CDR2 SASEGT. The CDR3 is CASGAAKNIQYF. The CDR3 DNA follows: TGTGCCAGCGGGGCGGCCAAAAACATTCAGTACTTC.

This clonotype has only a few counts. CDR3 DNA: TGTGCCAGCTGCCTCGGACCCTCGTCAGATACGCAGTATTTT. This translates into CASCLGPSSDTQYF. The rearrangement joins TRBV9 to TRBJ2-3; D is unresolved. Germline V gene data show CDR1 as SGDLS and CDR2 as YYNGEE. The CDR3 length is 14 residues. The ends were cut back, 7 bases at V and 4 bases at J, with 16 bases in the middle.

This clonotype has just a few counts. This chain links TRBV5-4 with TRBJ1-2; D not resolved. From germline, CDR1 is SGHNT and CDR2 YYREEE (reference sequence). Trimming stripped 0 bases from V and 0 bases from J, with 6 bases between. The CDR3 consists of 14 residues. This chain's CDR3 is CASSLGRTNYGYTF. CDR3 DNA: TGTGCCAGCAGCTTGGGCAGGACTAACTATGGCTACACCTTC.

This clonotype was counted only a few times. Here the CDR3 reads CASSVGIGFEQFF. In DNA form, the CDR3 reads TGTGCCAGCAGCGTAGGTATCGGATTTGAGCAGTTCTTC. The chain has TRBV9 and TRBJ2-1, with unresolved D. The V end was cut by 0 bases, the J end by 9 bases, with 10 bases between. This CDR3 is built from 13 residues. Germline V gives CDR1 SGDLS, CDR2 YYNGEE.

V gene TRBV20-1 combines with J gene TRBJ2-5; D is ambiguous. V lost 4 bases to trimming and J lost 5 bases, with 14 bases between them. The CDR3 sequence is 13 residues long. Germline assignment: CDR1 DFQATT and CDR2 SNEGSKA (reference sequence). The chain's CDR3 is CSAIETSWETQYF. The CDR3 coding sequence is TGCAGTGCTATAGAGACCTCTTGGGAGACCCAGTACTTC.